The rows below give T cell receptor beta chains drawn from one sample of a study of PD-1 blockade in classical Hodgkin lymphoma. Assay used: immunoSEQ multiplex PCR; TCRdb lists only in-frame clones, some missing. The sample shows over 85,000 clones, 90% of them seen only once. The sequencing used peripheral blood mononuclear cells (PBMCs), collected before the fourth cycle of nivolumab. The receptors here all came from a human donor with classical Hodgkin lymphoma. The CDR3 runs from the conserved cysteine through the conserved F or W. The D gene is left open where the match is weak. Not every row has a clone size; where given, it reads once, few, many or a size class.

TRBV10-3	.	.	TRBJ1-4	CAIIQGRGKTVF	TGTGCCATCATACAGGGAAGAGGAAAAACTGTTTTT
TRBV11-2	.	.	TRBJ1-1	CASTPGWGVAFF	TGTGCCAGCACCCCGGGGTGGGGGGTGGCTTTCTTT
TRBV5-1	.	.	TRBJ1-6	CASSLTTVNSPLHF	TGCGCCAGCAGCTTGACGACCGTTAATTCACCCCTCCACTTT
TRBV19	.	once	TRBJ2-6	CAGSQRGAGANVLTF	TGTGCCGGCTCACAAAGGGGGGCTGGGGCCAACGTCCTGACTTTC
TRBV4-1	.	.	TRBJ1-1	CASSHGGVNTEAFF	TGCGCCAGCAGCCATGGCGGCGTGAACACTGAAGCTTTCTTT
TRBV21-1	.	.	TRBJ1-2	CASSKGESGPSVMYGYTF	TGTGCCAGCAGCAAAGGCGAGTCGGGTCCCTCCGTGATGTATGGCTACACCTTC
TRBV2	.	.	TRBJ2-1	CASREHESSYNEQFF	TGTGCCAGCAGGGAACATGAGAGCTCCTACAATGAGCAGTTCTTC
TRBV6-1	TRBD2	.	TRBJ2-1	CASSEAAGEGDDNEQFF	TGTGCCAGCAGTGAAGCGGCGGGGGAGGGAGATGACAATGAGCAGTTCTTC
TRBV5-1	.	.	TRBJ1-1	CASLGSGGTSVGMNTEAFF	TGCGCCAGCCTGGGGTCTGGAGGGACCTCCGTAGGGATGAACACTGAAGCTTTCTTT
TRBV6-6	.	.	TRBJ1-5	CASSSLRGGQPQHF	TGTGCCAGCAGTTCCCTCCGGGGGGGTCAGCCCCAGCATTTT
TRBV19	.	.	TRBJ2-6	CASSPGHYSGANVLTF	TGTGCCAGTAGTCCTGGACACTACTCTGGGGCCAACGTCCTGACTTTC
TRBV4-2	.	.	TRBJ2-7	CASSPGVLKGGTSYEQYF	TGTGCCAGCAGCCCCGGGGTCTTAAAGGGGGGAACCTCCTACGAGCAGTACTTC
TRBV9	.	.	TRBJ2-5	CASSVGLPQETQYF	TGTGCCAGCAGCGTAGGATTACCACAAGAGACCCAGTACTTC
TRBV5-4	.	.	TRBJ2-5	CASIMWGDTQETQYF	TGTGCCAGCATCATGTGGGGGGACACTCAAGAGACCCAGTACTTC
TRBV19	.	.	TRBJ1-1	CASGPDTNTEAFF	TGTGCCAGTGGCCCGGACACGAACACTGAAGCTTTCTTT
TRBV19	TRBD2	.	TRBJ2-5	CASRVGGRETQYF	TGTGCCAGTAGGGTCGGCGGGAGAGAGACCCAGTACTTC
TRBV4-1	.	.	TRBJ1-5	CASSQESGGGLRQPQHF	TGCGCCAGCAGCCAAGAATCCGGGGGAGGGTTGCGTCAGCCCCAGCATTTT
TRBV6-4	.	.	TRBJ2-3	CASSDSLGDTQYF	TGTGCCAGCAGTGACTCTTTGGGAGATACGCAGTATTTT
TRBV21-1	.	.	TRBJ2-1	CASSSRYNEQFF	TGTGCCAGCAGCTCCAGGTACAATGAGCAGTTCTTC
TRBV18	.	once	TRBJ2-7	CASSPRSEAYEQYF	TGTGCCAGCTCACCAAGGAGCGAAGCCTACGAGCAGTACTTC
TRBV4-2	.	few	TRBJ1-1	CASSHASASNTEAFF	TGTGCCAGCAGCCATGCCTCAGCTTCGAACACTGAAGCTTTCTTT
TRBV29-1	.	.	TRBJ2-5	CSVDRTGTQETQYF	TGCAGCGTTGACCGAACAGGGACCCAAGAGACCCAGTACTTC
TRBV5-1	TRBD1	.	TRBJ1-2	CASSDGDRGPYGYTF	TGCGCCAGCAGCGATGGGGACAGGGGCCCCTATGGCTACACCTTC
TRBV30	.	.	TRBJ2-2	CAWSVIDFANTGELFF	TGTGCCTGGAGTGTAATAGATTTCGCGAACACCGGGGAGCTGTTTTTT
TRBV15	.	.	TRBJ1-1	CATSRDTGEAFF	TGTGCCACCAGCAGAGATACAGGGGAAGCTTTCTTT
TRBV7-2	.	.	TRBJ2-1	CASSFTEDNEQFF	TGTGCCAGCAGCTTTACGGAAGACAATGAGCAGTTCTTC